This T cell receptor beta chain was recorded in a study of response to subunit inactivated influenza vaccine. TCRdb used MiXCR to reprocess the RT-PCR reads, holding one entry per CDR3 protein. The sample lists about 540,000 distinct CDR3 sequences, roughly 23% occurring once. V lost 1 base, J lost 2 bases, and 7 bases lay in between. The CDR3 has 14 residues. From germline, CDR1 is SGHRS and CDR2 YFSETQ. This sample also appeared in a second study, on T cells expressing NK-cell markers. Per that paper: Researchers built TCR beta cDNA using 5'RACE template switching with UMIs. Sorted CD3+CD56+NKG2C+, CD3+CD56+NKG2C- and CD3+CD56-NKG2C+ T cells provided the TCR beta repertoires.

This rearrangement joins TRBV5-1 to TRBJ2-1; D not certain. The origin of this receptor is a man in his fifties or sixties who received an inactivated influenza vaccine. The material was CD4+ T cells sorted from PBMCs, obtained about 11 days after vaccination. The CDR3 spells CASSLSAAYNEQFF. CDR3 bases: TGCGCCAGCAGCTTGAGCGCAGCCTACAATGAGCAGTTCTTC.